This passage covers 23 T cell receptor beta chains from one sample sequenced in a study of blood T cell repertoires in COVID-19. This table comes from immunoSEQ multiplex PCR, and its TCRdb copy is limited to in-frame clones, with some not included. The repertoire has more than 85,000 clones, around 88% of them found once; the top ten carry 2.1%. The sequencing input was peripheral blood. These TCRs come from a man between 50 and 59 years old with COVID-19, enrolled during active disease.

V gene TRBV4-1 combines with J gene TRBJ2-1; the D gene is possibly TRBD1 (5 bases). Trimming pared 0 bases from V and 10 bases from J, leaving 19 bases between. This CDR3 comprises 16 residues. CDR1 is MGHRA and CDR2 is YSYEKL in the germline V gene. The DNA for the CDR3 is TGCGCCAGCAGCCAAGATCCGCGACAGACCCGGGCGGAGCAGTTCTTC. It is translated as CASSQDPRQTRAEQFF.

The chain employs TRBV9 and TRBJ2-3; 7 bases are a match to TRBD1. V was pared by 0 bases and J by 1 base, with 8 bases of the junction left unmatched. This CDR3 has 17 residues. Germline values: CDR1 SGDLS, CDR2 YYNGEE. CDR3 loop: CASSVVGRGYGTDTQYF. CDR3 DNA: TGTGCCAGCAGCGTAGTTGGCAGGGGGTATGGCACAGATACGCAGTATTTT.

The CDR3 region is CASSARLAGGKEQFF. As DNA, the CDR3 is TGTGCCAGCAGCGCCCGACTAGCGGGGGGTAAAGAGCAGTTCTTC. The chain carries TRBV5-4 and TRBJ2-1, with 13 bases fitting TRBD2. CDR1 SGHNT and CDR2 YYREEE come from the germline V gene (reference sequence). The V gene end was trimmed by 4 bases and the J gene end by 10 bases; junction bases not matched to a gene: 8. The CDR3 runs 15 residues.

The rearrangement links TRBV12-1 to TRBJ1-5; the table names TRBD1, a call not compared with the DNA. TRBV12-1 represents a pseudogene. The CDR3 is 18 residues long. The CDR3 reads CASSFLAGPYGSNQPQHF. CDR3 in DNA: TGTGCCAGCAGCTTTTTGGCAGGGCCCTATGGGAGCAATCAGCCCCAGCATTTT.

This clone was seen once. The DNA of the CDR3 is TGTGCCAGCAGTTATCAGCGGGGGGAGACCCAGTACTTC. This sequence encodes CASSYQRGETQYF. This chain links TRBV28 with TRBJ2-5; 8 bases are shared with TRBD2. CDR1 MDHEN and CDR2 SYDVKM come from the germline V gene. V shed 4 bases, J shed 5 bases, and the junction held 3 bases outside the gene matches. This CDR3 is built from 13 residues.

J is TRBJ2-1 and V is TRBV3-1 (or the pseudogene TRBV3-2); D might be TRBD2 (7 bases). V gave up 2 bases and J gave up 9 bases, with 17 bases separating them. The length of the CDR3 is 15 residues. Germline V gene data show CDR1 as LGHDT and CDR2 as YNNKEL (reference sequence). The CDR3 here is CASSQRGAFASEQFF. Written as DNA, the CDR3 is TGTGCCAGCAGCCAACGGGGGGCTTTTGCGTCTGAGCAGTTCTTC.

This clone has just one count. V gene TRBV5-8 combines with J gene TRBJ1-1, with TRBD1 matching over 8 bases. The V segment lost 4 bases and the J segment 11 bases; nucleotides outside the gene matches: 10. Germline CDR1 and CDR2: SGHTS and YDEGEE. This CDR3 is 13 amino acids long. The DNA for the CDR3 is TGTGCCAGCAGCCGCGGACAGGGATCAGGCGCTTTCTTT. Translating it yields CASSRGQGSGAFF.

This clone was observed once. At one end the junction does not follow the germline gene, possibly because of a read error. The genes are TRBV5-1 and TRBJ1-1; 8 nucleotides line up with TRBD1. The length of the CDR3 is 17 residues. CDR1 and CDR2 (germline): SGHRS, YFSETQ. The CDR3 coding sequence is TGCGCCAGCAGCCCCCGGACAGGGTTGGTTTTGAATACTGAAGCTTTCTTT. It is translated as CASSPRTGLVLNTEAFF. Full variable domain (outside the CDR3, taken from reference TRBV5-1 and TRBJ1-1): KAGVTQTPRYLIKTRGQQVTLSCSPISGHRSVSWYQQTPGQGLQFLFEYFSETQRNKGNFPGRFSGRQFSNSRSEMNVSTLELGDSALYLCASSPRTGLVLNTEAFFGQGTRLTVV.

For the CDR3, the DNA is TGTGCCAGCAGTCGGGGCGGGGGGCCACTCACAGATACGCAGTATTTT. It is translated as CASSRGGGPLTDTQYF. The rearrangement joins TRBV2 to TRBJ2-3; 8 bases fit TRBD2. The J segment lost 2 bases and the V segment lost 5 bases, leaving 9 bases of the junction unmatched. This CDR3 contains 16 residues. Germline V gives CDR1 SNHLY, CDR2 FYNNEI.

The chain is built from TRBV5-5 and TRBJ1-6; D call uncertain. The V end was cut by 4 bases, the J end by 0 bases, with 11 bases between. Germline CDR1 SGHKS, CDR2 YYEKEE (reference sequence). The CDR3 totals 16 residues. The CDR3 DNA follows: TGTGCCAGCAGCCCGGGTGCCAGCTCCTATAATTCACCCCTCCACTTT. Its translation is CASSPGASSYNSPLHF.

The chain joins TRBV5-1 to TRBJ2-5, with TRBD2 matching over 13 bases. Unmatched junction bases numbered 5, after V lost 4 bases and J lost 2 bases. The CDR3 is 16 residues long. CDR1 and CDR2 (germline): SGHRS, YFSETQ. This CDR3 reads CASSEGLAGEQETQYF. The CDR3 nucleotides are TGCGCCAGCAGCGAAGGACTAGCGGGGGAACAAGAGACCCAGTACTTC.

This chain joins TRBV4-1 and TRBJ2-1, with 8 bases aligning to TRBD1. The V gene's germline CDR1 is MGHRA and CDR2 YSYEKL. Germline trimming cut 3 bases from V and 5 bases from J; bases unmatched to any gene: 6. This CDR3 has 15 amino acids. CDR3 sequence (DNA): TGCGCCAGCAGCCACCGTCCGACAGGGGACAATGAGCAGTTCTTC. Amino acids: CASSHRPTGDNEQFF.

This sequence joins TRBV21-1 and TRBJ1-6; TRBD1, the D gene given by the table, was not confirmed from the DNA. TRBV21-1 represents a pseudogene. There are 17 residues in the CDR3. CDR3 loop: CASSKAVLGQENSPLHF. The CDR3 nucleotides read TGTGCCAGCAGCAAAGCGGTACTGGGACAGGAAAATTCACCCCTCCACTTT.

The chain couples TRBV7-9 to TRBJ2-7; no clear D gene. Germline-derived CDR1 and CDR2 are SEHNR and FQNEAQ (reference sequence). Trimming cost V 1 base and J 6 bases, with 10 bases left between them. The CDR3 has 13 amino acids. The CDR3 reads CASSLGAQSEQYF. The CDR3 coding sequence is TGTGCCAGCAGCTTAGGGGCCCAGAGCGAGCAGTACTTC.

This chain uses TRBV5-8 with TRBJ1-2; D is unresolved. The CDR3 has 16 residues. Trimming took off 1 base at V and 7 bases at J, with 20 bases between the two ends. Germline CDR1 SGHTS, CDR2 YDEGEE. In DNA form, the CDR3 reads TGTGCCAGCAGCTTGAGGTCTTTGGACTACCGGGGTGGCTACACCTTC. Translation: CASSLRSLDYRGGYTF.

The V and J genes are TRBV7-8 and TRBJ1-2; TRBD1 matches at 7 bases. Germline V lookup: CDR1 SGHVS, CDR2 FQNEAQ. The CDR3 contains 12 residues. After removal of 3 bases from V and 7 bases from J, the junction contained 2 bases not matched to a gene. The CDR3 protein is CASSFDRVGYTF. CDR3 DNA sequence: TGTGCCAGCAGCTTCGACAGGGTTGGCTACACCTTC.

This chain links TRBV5-1 with TRBJ1-1; D unclear. CDR1 and CDR2 from the germline V gene are SGHRS and YFSETQ. The CDR3 covers 12 residues. The V and J ends lost 1 base and 5 bases respectively, with 6 bases between them. The CDR3 is CASSLSYTEAFF. The CDR3 DNA sequence: TGCGCCAGCAGCTTGTCTTATACTGAAGCTTTCTTT.

V is TRBV19 and J is TRBJ2-7; the match to TRBD1 covers 10 bases. In germline, CDR1 is LNHDA, CDR2 SQIVND (reference sequence). The CDR3 consists of 14 residues. Trimming removed 7 bases from V and 7 bases from J; junction bases left unmatched: 10. This CDR3 is CASNPDRTGGEQYF. The DNA of the CDR3 is TGTGCCAGTAACCCCGATCGGACAGGGGGAGAGCAGTACTTC.

The J gene is TRBJ2-7, the V gene TRBV18, with 7 bases fitting TRBD2. Germline-derived CDR1 and CDR2 are KGHSH and LQKENI. This CDR3 is 15 amino acids long. J lost 3 bases, V lost 3 bases, and 8 bases had no gene match. CDR3 in DNA: TGTGCCAGCTCACCTCATAGCGGGCCCCACTACGAGCAGTACTTC. It encodes CASSPHSGPHYEQYF.

This chain connects TRBV5-4 to TRBJ1-2; tentative D call: TRBD1 (6 bases). CDR3 size: 17 residues. Trimming shortened V by 5 bases and J by 4 bases, and 24 bases separated the two germline ends. Germline lookup yields CDR1 SGHNT and CDR2 YYREEE (reference sequence). The CDR3 loop is CASRSGGAASAGYGYTF. CDR3 bases: TGTGCCAGCAGATCGGGGGGGGCGGCTTCGGCGGGCTATGGCTACACCTTC. Filled out from reference TRBV5-4 and TRBJ1-2, the complete variable domain reads ETGVTQSPTHLIKTRGQQVTLRCSSQSGHNTVSWYQQALGQGPQFIFQYYREEENGRGNFPPRFSGLQFPNYSSELNVNALELDDSALYLCASRSGGAASAGYGYTFGSGTRLTVV.

The chain uses TRBV7-9 and TRBJ2-3; 11 positions agree with TRBD1. The V gene end was trimmed by 5 bases and the J gene end by 4 bases; junction bases not matched to a gene: 5. This CDR3 is 15 amino acids long. Germline-derived CDR1 and CDR2 are SEHNR and FQNEAQ (reference sequence). The CDR3, as DNA: TGTGCCAGCAGCCTCGGGACAGGGGGATCAGATACGCAGTATTTT. Translated, it gives CASSLGTGGSDTQYF.

The CDR3, as DNA: TGTGCCAGCAGCCAACAGACAGGGATCGGACTGTTTTTT. Translation gives CASSQQTGIGLFF. The chain employs TRBV7-2 and TRBJ1-4, with TRBD1 identical over 7 bases. CDR1 is SGHTA, CDR2 FQGNSA, per germline. Trimming took 5 bases from V and 13 from J; bases not matched to a gene: 10. The CDR3 covers 13 residues.

The chain joins TRBV6-5 to TRBJ1-2, with TRBD1 matching over 11 bases. CDR1 is MNHEY and CDR2 is SVGAGI in the germline V gene. This CDR3 has 15 amino acids. V shed 2 bases and J 3 bases; nucleotides not matched to a gene: 2. For the CDR3, the DNA is TGTGCCAGCAGTTACCGGACAGGGGGCGACTATGGCTACACCTTC. It specifies CASSYRTGGDYGYTF.